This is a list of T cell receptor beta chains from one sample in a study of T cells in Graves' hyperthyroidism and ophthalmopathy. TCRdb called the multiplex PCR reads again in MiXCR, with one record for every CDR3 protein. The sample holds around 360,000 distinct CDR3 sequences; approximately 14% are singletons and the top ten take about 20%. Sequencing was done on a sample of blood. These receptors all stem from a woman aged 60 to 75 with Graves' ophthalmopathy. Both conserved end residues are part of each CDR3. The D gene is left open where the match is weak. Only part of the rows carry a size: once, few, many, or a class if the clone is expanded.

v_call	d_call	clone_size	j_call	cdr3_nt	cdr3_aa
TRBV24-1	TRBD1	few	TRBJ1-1	TGTGCCACCAGTGATCCGACAGGGTGGGACACTGAAGCTTTCTTT	CATSDPTGWDTEAFF
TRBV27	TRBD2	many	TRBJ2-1	TGTGCCAGCAGCCGTACTAGCGGGAGATACAATGAGCAGTTCTTC	CASSRTSGRYNEQFF
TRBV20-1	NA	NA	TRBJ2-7	TGCAGTGCTAGTGGGTCTCGGGAGCAGTACTTC	CSASGSREQYF
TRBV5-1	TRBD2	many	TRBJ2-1	TGCGCCAGCAGCTTGGCGGCTCTAGCGGGGGCTCCCCGGAATGAGCAGTTCTTC	CASSLAALAGAPRNEQFF
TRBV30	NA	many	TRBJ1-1	TGTGCCTGGAGCGTTGGGACGGCGAACACTGAAGCTTTCTTT	CAWSVGTANTEAFF
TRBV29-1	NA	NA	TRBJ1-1	TGCAGCGTTGAGGGGGCGGGGGCTGGGGCTTTCTTT	CSVEGAGAGAFF
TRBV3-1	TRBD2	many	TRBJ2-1	TGTGCCAGCAGCCAAAACGTGGGACTAGCGGGAGTTAATGAGCAGTTCTTC	CASSQNVGLAGVNEQFF
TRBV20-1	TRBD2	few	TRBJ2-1	TGCAGTGCGGGGGTGGGACTAGCGGGAGGGAGGCCTCTCAATGAGCAGTTCTTC	CSAGVGLAGGRPLNEQFF
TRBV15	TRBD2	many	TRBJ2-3	TGTGCCACCAGCAGGGGACTAGCGGGAGACCCTAGCACAGATACGCAGTATTTT	CATSRGLAGDPSTDTQYF
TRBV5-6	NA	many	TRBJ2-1	TGTGCCAGCAGCCAAATAGCGGCGAGCTCCTACAATGAGCAGTTCTTC	CASSQIAASSYNEQFF
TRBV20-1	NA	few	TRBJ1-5	TGCAGTGCTAGAGAAGGATTTACTCAGCCCCAGCATTTT	CSAREGFTQPQHF
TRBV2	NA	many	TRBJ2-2	TGTGCCAGCAGTGAAGCAAACACCGGGGAGCTGTTTTTT	CASSEANTGELFF
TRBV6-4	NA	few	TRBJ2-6	TGTGCCAGCAGTGACCCCCCTCGGCAGGGGGGGTTTTCTGGGGCCAACGTCCTGACTTTC	CASSDPPRQGGFSGANVLTF
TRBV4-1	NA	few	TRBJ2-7	TGCGCCAGCAGTGAGCGGGCCCACTCCTACGAGCAGTACTTC	CASSERAHSYEQYF
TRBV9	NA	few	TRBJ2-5	TGTGCCAGCAGCTTCGGCCCTCAGGGGATCCAAGAGACCCAGTACTTC	CASSFGPQGIQETQYF
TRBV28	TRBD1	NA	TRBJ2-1	TGTGCCAGCAGTACATCACCTCGGGGACAGATATCCAATGAGCAGTTCTTC	CASSTSPRGQISNEQFF
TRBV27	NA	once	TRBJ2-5	TGTGCCAGCAGCCCGGGGCTAGGGGGGTGGGAGACCCAGTACTTC	CASSPGLGGWETQYF
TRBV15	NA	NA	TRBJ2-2	TGTGCCACCAGCAGAGGTAAACCCCGCACCGGGGAGCTGTTTTTT	CATSRGKPRTGELFF
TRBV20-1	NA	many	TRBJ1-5	TGCAGTGCTAGCGCGGGACACACTAATCAGCCCCAGCATTTT	CSASAGHTNQPQHF
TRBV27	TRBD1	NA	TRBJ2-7	TGTGCCAGCAGTTCTAGGACAGGGGTGTTCGACGAGCAGTACTTC	CASSSRTGVFDEQYF
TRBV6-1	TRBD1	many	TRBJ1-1	TGTGCCAGCAGTGACAACAGGGGATCGACTGAAGCTTTCTTT	CASSDNRGSTEAFF
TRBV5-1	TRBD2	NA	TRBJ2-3	TGCGCCAGCAGCTTGGCTAATCCGGGACTAGCGGAACACACAGATACGCAGTATTTT	CASSLANPGLAEHTDTQYF
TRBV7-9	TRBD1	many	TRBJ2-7	TGTGCCAGCAGCTTAGAGGGACAGAGGTACGAGCAGTACTTC	CASSLEGQRYEQYF
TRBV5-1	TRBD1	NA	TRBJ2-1	TGCGCCAGCACCCTCGGGACAGGGGGCCCGAGCCCCTACAATGGGCAGTTCTTC	CASTLGTGGPSPYNGQFF
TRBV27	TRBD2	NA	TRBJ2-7	TGTGCCAGCAGTACACGGACTAGCGGGAGGCTTTCCCTCTCCTACGAGCAGTACTTC	CASSTRTSGRLSLSYEQYF
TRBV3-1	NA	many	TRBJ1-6	TGTGCCAGCAGCCAGCCGGGGGCGGAGAATTCACCCCTCCACTTT	CASSQPGAENSPLHF
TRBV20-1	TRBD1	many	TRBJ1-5	TGCAGTGCTAGAGAAAGCAGGGGGGATCAGCCCCAGCATTTT	CSARESRGDQPQHF
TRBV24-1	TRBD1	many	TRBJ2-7	TGTGCCACCAGTGCAGTCCGGGACAGGGGAACCTACGAGCAGTACTTC	CATSAVRDRGTYEQYF
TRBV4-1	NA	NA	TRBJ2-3	TGCGCCAGCAGCCAAGTGGGGGCGATGGATACGCAGTATTTT	CASSQVGAMDTQYF
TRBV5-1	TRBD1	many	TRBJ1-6	TGCGCCAGCAGCCCGTACAGGGGTGAATCACCCCTCCACTTT	CASSPYRGESPLHF
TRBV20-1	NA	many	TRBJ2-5	TGCAGTGCTGAGGCCCAGGTCCAAGAGACCCAGTACTTC	CSAEAQVQETQYF
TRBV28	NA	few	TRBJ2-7	TGTGCCAGCAGTTTCAGGTTGGGGGCCTCAGCCTACGAGCAGTACTTC	CASSFRLGASAYEQYF
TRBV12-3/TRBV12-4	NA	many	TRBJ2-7	TGTGCCAGCAGTGTAACCGGGACCCCCTACGAGCAGTACTTC	CASSVTGTPYEQYF
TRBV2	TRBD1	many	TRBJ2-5	TGTGCCAGCAGTGAAGGAGGCAGGGGGGAGACCCAGTACTTC	CASSEGGRGETQYF
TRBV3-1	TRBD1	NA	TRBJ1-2	TGTGCCAGCAGCCAATCGGGACAGCTCTATGGCTACACCTTC	CASSQSGQLYGYTF
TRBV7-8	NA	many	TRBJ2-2	TGTGCCAGCAGCCCCCGCAGCGCGAACACCGGGGAGCTGTTTTTT	CASSPRSANTGELFF
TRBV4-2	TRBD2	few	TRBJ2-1	TGTGCCAGCATGGGGGAGCGGGACTACAATGAGCAGTTCTTC	CASMGERDYNEQFF
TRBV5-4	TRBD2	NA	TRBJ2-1	TGTGCCAGCAGCACCCAAAGCGGGAGGCGGGATGAGCAGTTCTTC	CASSTQSGRRDEQFF
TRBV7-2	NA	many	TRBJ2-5	TGTGCCAGCAGCTTAGAACGGACAGAGACCCAGTACTTC	CASSLERTETQYF
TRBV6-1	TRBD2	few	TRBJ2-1	TGTGCCAGCGCCTCTAGCGGGACCTACAATGAGCAGTTCTTC	CASASSGTYNEQFF
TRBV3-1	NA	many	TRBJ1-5	TGTGCCAGCAGTAGGGCCCAGGCGAATCAGCCCCAGCATTTT	CASSRAQANQPQHF
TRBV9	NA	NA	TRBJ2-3	TGTGCCAGCAGCGTAGAAGGGAAGAGCCCAGATACGCAGTATTTT	CASSVEGKSPDTQYF
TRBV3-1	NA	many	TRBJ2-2	TGTGCCAGCAGCCCCGAGTATTATAGCACCGGGGAGCTGTTTTTT	CASSPEYYSTGELFF
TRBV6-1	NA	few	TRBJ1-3	TGTGCCAGCAGTGAAGTGGCGGGAGGAAACACCATATATTTT	CASSEVAGGNTIYF
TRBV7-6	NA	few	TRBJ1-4	TGTGCCAGCAGCCCAGGAGGGACCTTTGCAACTAATGAAAAACTGTTTTTT	CASSPGGTFATNEKLFF
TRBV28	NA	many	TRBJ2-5	TGTGCCAGCAGGGAGGCGGGGAGGGAGACCCAGTACTTC	CASREAGRETQYF
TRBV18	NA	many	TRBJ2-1	TGTGCCAGCTCACCCTACATAGGGCGGGAATACAATGAGCAGTTCTTC	CASSPYIGREYNEQFF
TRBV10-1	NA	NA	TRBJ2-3	TGCGCCAGCAGTGAGTCAAGGACCCGGACTACCCGAGAATCTGGCACAGATACGCAGTATTTT	CASSESRTRTTRESGTDTQYF
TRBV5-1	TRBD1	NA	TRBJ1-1	TGCGCCAGCAGCTCCAACAATCTCAGACAGGGCAGTACTGAAGCTTTCTTT	CASSSNNLRQGSTEAFF
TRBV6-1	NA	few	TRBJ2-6	TGTGCCACCCCAGTGGTGGCCAACGTCCTGACTTTC	CATPVVANVLTF
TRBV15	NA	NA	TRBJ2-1	TGTGCCACCAGCAGACACCTCAATGAGCAGTTCTTC	CATSRHLNEQFF
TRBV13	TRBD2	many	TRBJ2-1	TGTGCCAGCAGCTTCCGCAGCGGGAGCATGCCTTGGGAGCAGTTCTTC	CASSFRSGSMPWEQFF
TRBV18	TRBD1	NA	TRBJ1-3	TGTGCCAGCTCACCTACAGGGGATCCTGGAAACACCATATATTTT	CASSPTGDPGNTIYF